This T cell receptor (beta chain) was identified in a study of metastatic and nonmetastatic thyroid tumors. General study results and limits: Benign nodules were reported to have significantly lower TCR beta diversity than malignant thyroid tumors, in blood and tumor.

This clone was seen many times. What it recognizes is unknown. TCRdb re-analyzed the PCR reads through MiXCR. Seen here are around 40,000 clones, 17% observed once, and the top ten hold about 6.6%. The entire patient cohort was treatment-naive prior to thyroid surgery. Germline V gene lookup returns CDR1 WSHSY and CDR2 SAAADI. The CDR3 runs 13 residues. V dropped 6 bases and J dropped 2; count of bases not matched to a gene: 0. Sequenced sample: blood. The clonotype comes from a male donor with papillary thyroid cancer or a benign thyroid nodule (not recorded which). Some clones in this sample may be carry-over from other donors' samples. The V call is TRBV10-2, the J call TRBJ1-5, with TRBD1 identical over 8 bases. In DNA, the CDR3 is TGCGCCAGCAGGGACAGGGGCAATCAGCCCCAGCATTTT. Translated: CASRDRGNQPQHF.